These 5 T cell receptor beta chains were all obtained from the same sample, sequenced in a study of OX40 agonist ivuxolimab in advanced cancers. Repertoires were generated with immunoSEQ multiplex PCR, while TCRdb's copy carries only in-frame clones and drops some. The sample lists around 55,000 clones, around three quarters occurring once. Here the sequenced sample was CD4+ or CD8+ T cells sorted from blood, taken in a trial of the OX40 agonist ivuxolimab. These receptors all stem from an adult with an advanced solid tumor such as melanoma, head and neck, liver or kidney cancer.

The V call is TRBV11-2, the J call TRBJ2-7; D is possibly TRBD1 or TRBD2 (5 bases each). The CDR3 runs to 15 residues. Germline CDR1 and CDR2: SGHAT and FQNNGV. V dropped 2 bases and J dropped 0 bases, with 11 bases sitting between them. The CDR3 DNA reads as TGTGCCAGCAGCTTACCGGGACGAAGCTCCTACGAGCAGTACTTC. Its translation is CASSLPGRSSYEQYF. Using reference TRBV11-2 and TRBJ2-7 for the parts outside the CDR3, the full variable domain is EAGVAQSPRYKIIEKRQSVAFWCNPISGHATLYWYQQILGQGPKLLIQFQNNGVVDDSQLPKDRFSAERLKGVDSTLKIQPAKLEDSAVYLCASSLPGRSSYEQYFGPGTRLTVT.

In its sample, this clone was seen a few times. The chain recombines TRBV7-2 with TRBJ1-1; TRBD1 agrees at 9 bases. This CDR3 contains 14 residues. In germline, CDR1 is SGHTA, CDR2 FQGNSA. V dropped 1 base and J dropped 6; count of bases not matched to a gene: 3. This chain's CDR3 is CASSLVRDRAEAFF. In DNA, the CDR3 is TGTGCCAGCAGCTTAGTTCGGGACAGGGCTGAAGCTTTCTTT.

This rearrangement joins TRBV28 to TRBJ1-1; TRBD1 might be the D (5 bases). In germline, CDR1 is MDHEN, CDR2 SYDVKM. Trimming took 5 bases from V and 0 from J, leaving 13 bases between them. This CDR3 is 15 amino acids long. CDR3 sequence: CASSAWDQMNTEAFF. CDR3 sequence (DNA): TGTGCCAGCAGTGCCTGGGACCAGATGAACACTGAAGCTTTCTTT. Combining the CDR3 with reference TRBV28 and TRBJ1-1 gives the whole variable domain DVKVTQSSRYLVKRTGEKVFLECVQDMDHENMFWYRQDPGLGLRLIYFSYDVKMKEKGDIPEGYSVSREKKERFSLILESASTNQTSMYLCASSAWDQMNTEAFFGQGTRLTVV.

The chain is built from TRBV13 and TRBJ2-4; TRBD2 agrees at 9 bases. The CDR3 spans 16 residues. J lost 3 bases, V lost 0 bases, and 3 bases had no gene match. Per the germline V gene, CDR1 is PRHDT and CDR2 is FYEKMQ (reference sequence). CDR3 loop: CASSLGLAGHKNIQYF. The DNA for the CDR3 is TGTGCCAGCAGCTTAGGACTAGCGGGTCACAAAAACATTCAGTACTTC. Supplemented by reference TRBV13 and TRBJ2-4, the full variable domain reads AAGVIQSPRHLIKEKRETATLKCYPIPRHDTVYWYQQGPGQDPQFLISFYEKMQSDKGSIPDRFSAQQFSDYHSELNMSSLELGDSALYFCASSLGLAGHKNIQYFGAGTRLSVL.

V usage is TRBV11-2 and J usage is TRBJ2-6; D may be TRBD1 (6 bases). The V gene lost 5 bases and the J gene lost 2 bases, with 16 bases spanning the gap. Germline CDR1 SGHAT, CDR2 FQNNGV. The CDR3 is 17 residues long. The CDR3 DNA sequence: TGTGCCAGCAGCGGATACAGGGAACTGGCTGGGGCCAACGTCCTGACTTTC. This gives the protein CASSGYRELAGANVLTF.